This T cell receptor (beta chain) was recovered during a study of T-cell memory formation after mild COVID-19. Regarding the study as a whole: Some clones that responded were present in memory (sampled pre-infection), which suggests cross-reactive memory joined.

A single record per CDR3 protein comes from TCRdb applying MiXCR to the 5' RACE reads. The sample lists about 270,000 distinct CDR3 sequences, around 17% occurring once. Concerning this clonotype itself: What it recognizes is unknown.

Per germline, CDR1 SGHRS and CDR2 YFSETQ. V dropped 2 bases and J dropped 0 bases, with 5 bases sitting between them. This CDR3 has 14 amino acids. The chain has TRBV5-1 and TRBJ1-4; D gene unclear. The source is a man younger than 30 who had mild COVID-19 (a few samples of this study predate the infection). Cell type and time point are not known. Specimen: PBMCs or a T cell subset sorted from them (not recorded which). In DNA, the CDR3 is TGCGCCAGCAGCTTAGAGACAACTAATGAAAAACTGTTTTTT. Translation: CASSLETTNEKLFF.